The present TCR beta chain was sequenced within a study of shared clonotypes between healthy human individuals. The ends were cut back, 5 bases at V and 4 bases at J, with 12 bases in the middle. Per the germline V gene, CDR1 is SGHDT and CDR2 is YYEEEE. CDR3 length: 13 residues. This clone was observed once. TCRdb's copy holds only in-frame clones and misses some; the assay was immunoSEQ multiplex PCR. Of some 1,100,000 clones listed, around 78% are singletons. The sequencing sample was made of memory CD4+ T cells from PBMCs. The subset is: CD45RA-negative fraction. The receptor comes from a man between 18 and 29 years old in good health. Some clones in this sample may be carry-over from other donors' samples. The rearrangement joins TRBV5-6 to TRBJ2-5; the D call may be TRBD1 or TRBD2 (5 bases each). This chain's CDR3 is CASSQGPRETQYF. The CDR3 DNA reads as TGTGCCAGCAGTCAGGGACCCAGAGAGACCCAGTACTTC.